The clone carrying this T cell receptor beta chain was seen many times. Its antigen is not known. Construction of the TCRbeta library involved unique molecular identifiers. TCRdb reprocessed the PCR reads via MiXCR and lists one record per CDR3 protein. This sample has approximately 300,000 distinct CDR3 sequences; roughly 9.1% occur once, and the top ten carry 7% to 9.5%. The CDR3 covers 14 residues. Trimming at V came to 3 bases and at J to 4 bases, leaving 4 bases not matched to a gene. Per the germline V gene, CDR1 is MGHDK and CDR2 is SYGVNS. The data were obtained in a study of T-cell reconstitution after alpha-beta-depleted transplantation in children. The study's findings and limits: Several hundred graft clones that had expanded were reportedly the source of alpha-beta T cells about two months after transplant.

The sequences come from PBMCs, collected before TCRalphabeta/CD19-depleted stem cell transplant. V is TRBV25-1 and J is TRBJ1-2; TRBD1 aligns across 8 bases. The receptor was derived from a boy under three years old with acute myeloid leukemia, due to receive a stem cell transplant. The CDR3 spells CASSEQGQVYGYTF. The CDR3, as DNA: TGTGCCAGCAGTGAGCAGGGACAGGTCTATGGCTACACCTTC.